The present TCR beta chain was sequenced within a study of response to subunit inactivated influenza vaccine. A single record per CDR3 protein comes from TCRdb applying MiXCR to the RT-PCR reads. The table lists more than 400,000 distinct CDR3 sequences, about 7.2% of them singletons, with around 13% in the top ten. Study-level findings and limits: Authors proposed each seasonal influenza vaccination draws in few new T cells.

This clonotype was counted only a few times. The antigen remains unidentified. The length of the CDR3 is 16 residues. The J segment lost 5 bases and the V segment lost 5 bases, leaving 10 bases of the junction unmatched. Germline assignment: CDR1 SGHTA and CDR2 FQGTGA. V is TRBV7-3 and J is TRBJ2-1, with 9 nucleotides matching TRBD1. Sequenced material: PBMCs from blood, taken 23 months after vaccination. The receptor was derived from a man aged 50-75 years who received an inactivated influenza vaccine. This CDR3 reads CASSLKSRDRDNEQFF. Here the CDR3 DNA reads TGTGCCAGCAGCCTTAAAAGCCGGGACAGGGACAATGAGCAGTTCTTC.